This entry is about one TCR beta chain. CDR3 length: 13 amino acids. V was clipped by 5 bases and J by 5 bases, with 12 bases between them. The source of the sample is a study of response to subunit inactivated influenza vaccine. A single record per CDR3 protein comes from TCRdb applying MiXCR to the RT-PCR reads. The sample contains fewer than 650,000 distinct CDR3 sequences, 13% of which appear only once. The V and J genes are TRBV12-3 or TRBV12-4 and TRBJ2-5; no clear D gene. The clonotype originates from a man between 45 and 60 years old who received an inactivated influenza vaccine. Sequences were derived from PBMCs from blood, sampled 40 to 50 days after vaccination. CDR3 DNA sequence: TGTGCCAGCAGTGGTCTCCGTCCGGAGACCCAGTACTTC. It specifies CASSGLRPETQYF.